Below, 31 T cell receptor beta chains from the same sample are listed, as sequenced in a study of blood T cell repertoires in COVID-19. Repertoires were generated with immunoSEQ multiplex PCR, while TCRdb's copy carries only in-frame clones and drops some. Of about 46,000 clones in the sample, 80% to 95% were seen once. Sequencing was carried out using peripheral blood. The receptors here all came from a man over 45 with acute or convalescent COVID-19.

The CDR3 DNA reads as TGTGCCTGCGAGGCCGAGAGGTTAACTAGCGGGGGGGCCCGTCAGTTCTTC. It yields the protein CACEAERLTSGGARQFF. The genes are TRBV2 and TRBJ2-1; 13 bases line up with TRBD2. CDR3 size: 17 residues. Germline loops: CDR1 SNHLY, CDR2 FYNNEI. The ends lost 11 bases at V and 13 bases at J; junction bases unmatched: 23.

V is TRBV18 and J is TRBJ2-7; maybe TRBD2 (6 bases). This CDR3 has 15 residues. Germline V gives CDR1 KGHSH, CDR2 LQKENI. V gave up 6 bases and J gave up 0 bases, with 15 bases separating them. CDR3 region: CASSSGGLSSYEQYF. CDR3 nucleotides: TGTGCCAGCTCCTCCGGGGGACTTAGCTCCTACGAGCAGTACTTC.

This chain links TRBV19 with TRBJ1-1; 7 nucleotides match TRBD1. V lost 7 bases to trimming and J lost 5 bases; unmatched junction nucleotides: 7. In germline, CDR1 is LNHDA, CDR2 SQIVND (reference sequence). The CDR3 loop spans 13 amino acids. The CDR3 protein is CASNDRVLTEAFF. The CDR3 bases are TGTGCCAGTAACGACAGGGTTTTGACTGAAGCTTTCTTT.

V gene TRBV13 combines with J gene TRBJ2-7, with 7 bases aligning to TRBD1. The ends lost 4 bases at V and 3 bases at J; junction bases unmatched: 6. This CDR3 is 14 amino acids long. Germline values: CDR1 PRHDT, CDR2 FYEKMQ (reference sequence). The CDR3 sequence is CASSSGTDSYEQYF. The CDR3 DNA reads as TGTGCCAGCAGCTCCGGGACAGATAGCTACGAGCAGTACTTC.

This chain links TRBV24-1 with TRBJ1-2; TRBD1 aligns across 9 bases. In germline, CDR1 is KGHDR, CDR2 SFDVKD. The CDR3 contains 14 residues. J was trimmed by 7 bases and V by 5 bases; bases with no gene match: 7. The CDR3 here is CATSVGGQGTGYTF. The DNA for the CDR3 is TGTGCCACCAGTGTCGGCGGACAGGGGACTGGCTACACCTTC.

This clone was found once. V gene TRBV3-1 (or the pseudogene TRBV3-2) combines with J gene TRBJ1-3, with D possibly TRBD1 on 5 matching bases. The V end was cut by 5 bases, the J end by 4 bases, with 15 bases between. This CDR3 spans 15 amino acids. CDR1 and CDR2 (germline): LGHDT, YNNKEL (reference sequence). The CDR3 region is CASSIRRVTGNTIYF. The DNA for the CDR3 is TGTGCCAGCAGCATACGCAGGGTTACGGGAAACACCATATATTTT.

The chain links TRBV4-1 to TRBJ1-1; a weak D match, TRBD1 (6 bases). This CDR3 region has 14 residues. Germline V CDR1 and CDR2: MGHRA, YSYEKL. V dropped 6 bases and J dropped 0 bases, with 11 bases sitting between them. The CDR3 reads CASRSGTLNTEAFF. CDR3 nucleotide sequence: TGCGCCAGCAGGTCCGGGACACTGAACACTGAAGCTTTCTTT.

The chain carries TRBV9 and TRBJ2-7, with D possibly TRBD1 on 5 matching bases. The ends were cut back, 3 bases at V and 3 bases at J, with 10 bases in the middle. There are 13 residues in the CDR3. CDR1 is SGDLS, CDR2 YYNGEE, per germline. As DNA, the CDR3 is TGTGCCAGCAGCGATTACACAGGCTACGAGCAGTACTTC. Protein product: CASSDYTGYEQYF. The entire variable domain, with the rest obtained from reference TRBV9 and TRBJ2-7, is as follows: DSGVTQTPKHLITATGQRVTLRCSPRSGDLSVYWYQQSLDQGLQFLIQYYNGEERAKGNILERFSAQQFPDLHSELNLSSLELGDSALYFCASSDYTGYEQYFGPGTRLTVT.

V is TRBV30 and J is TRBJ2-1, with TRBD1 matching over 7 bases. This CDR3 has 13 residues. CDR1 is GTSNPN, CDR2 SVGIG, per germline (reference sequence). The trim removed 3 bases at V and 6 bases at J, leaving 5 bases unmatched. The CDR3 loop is CAWSSGTVNEQFF. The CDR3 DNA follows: TGTGCCTGGAGCTCCGGGACAGTCAATGAGCAGTTCTTC.

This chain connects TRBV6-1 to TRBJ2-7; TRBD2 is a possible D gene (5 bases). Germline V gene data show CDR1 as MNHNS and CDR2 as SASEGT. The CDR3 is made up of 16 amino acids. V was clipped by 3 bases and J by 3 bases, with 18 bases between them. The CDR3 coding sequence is TGTGCCAGCAGTGACGAGGGTATACGTGAGAACTACGAGCAGTACTTC. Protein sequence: CASSDEGIRENYEQYF.

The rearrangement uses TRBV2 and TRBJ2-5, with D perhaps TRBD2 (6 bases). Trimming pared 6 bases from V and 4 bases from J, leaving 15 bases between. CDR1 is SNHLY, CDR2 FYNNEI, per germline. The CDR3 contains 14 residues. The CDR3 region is CASSLGLGIETQYF. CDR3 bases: TGTGCCAGCAGCTTGGGACTGGGGATAGAGACCCAGTACTTC.

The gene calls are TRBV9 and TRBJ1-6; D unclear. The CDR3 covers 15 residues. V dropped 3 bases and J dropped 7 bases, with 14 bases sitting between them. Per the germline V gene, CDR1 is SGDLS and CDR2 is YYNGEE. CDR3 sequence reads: CASSAVGGSNSPLHF. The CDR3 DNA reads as TGTGCCAGCAGCGCGGTCGGCGGATCGAATTCACCCCTCCACTTT. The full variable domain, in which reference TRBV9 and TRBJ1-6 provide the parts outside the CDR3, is DSGVTQTPKHLITATGQRVTLRCSPRSGDLSVYWYQQSLDQGLQFLIQYYNGEERAKGNILERFSAQQFPDLHSELNLSSLELGDSALYFCASSAVGGSNSPLHFGNGTRLTVT.

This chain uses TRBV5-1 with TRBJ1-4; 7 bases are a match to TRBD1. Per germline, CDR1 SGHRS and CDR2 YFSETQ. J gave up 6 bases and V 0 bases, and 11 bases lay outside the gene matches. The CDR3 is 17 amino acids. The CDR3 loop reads CASSLGGRTGRDEKLFF. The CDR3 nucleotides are TGCGCCAGCAGCTTGGGAGGCAGGACAGGTCGAGATGAAAAACTGTTTTTT.

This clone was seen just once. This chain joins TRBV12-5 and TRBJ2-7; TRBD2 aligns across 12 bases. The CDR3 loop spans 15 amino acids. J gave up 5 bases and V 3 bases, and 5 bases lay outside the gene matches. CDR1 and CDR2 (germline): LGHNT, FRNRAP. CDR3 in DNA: TGTGCTAGTGGTTTCCCTAGCGGGGGGGCCCACGAGCAGTACTTC. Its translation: CASGFPSGGAHEQYF.

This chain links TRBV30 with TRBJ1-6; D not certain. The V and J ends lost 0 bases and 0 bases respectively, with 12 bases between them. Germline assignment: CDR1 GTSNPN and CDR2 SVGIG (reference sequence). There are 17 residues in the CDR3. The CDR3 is CAWSVESMSSYNSPLHF. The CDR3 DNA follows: TGTGCCTGGAGTGTTGAGTCCATGAGCTCCTATAATTCACCCCTCCACTTT.

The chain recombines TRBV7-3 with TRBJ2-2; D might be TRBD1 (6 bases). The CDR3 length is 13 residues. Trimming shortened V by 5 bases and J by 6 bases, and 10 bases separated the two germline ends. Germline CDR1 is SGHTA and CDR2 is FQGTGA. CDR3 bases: TGTGCCAGCAGCCGGGACAACGCCGGGGAGCTGTTTTTT. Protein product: CASSRDNAGELFF.

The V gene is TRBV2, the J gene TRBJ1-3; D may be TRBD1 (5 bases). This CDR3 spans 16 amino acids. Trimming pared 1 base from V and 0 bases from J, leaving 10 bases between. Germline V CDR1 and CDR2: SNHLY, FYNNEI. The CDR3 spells CASSEGTPNSGNTIYF. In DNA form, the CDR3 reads TGTGCCAGCAGTGAAGGGACACCGAACTCTGGAAACACCATATATTTT.

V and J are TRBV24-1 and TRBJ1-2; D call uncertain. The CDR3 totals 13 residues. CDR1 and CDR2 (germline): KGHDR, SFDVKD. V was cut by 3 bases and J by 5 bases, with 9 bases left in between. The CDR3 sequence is CATSDPADYGYTF. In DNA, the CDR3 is TGTGCCACCAGTGATCCGGCGGATTATGGCTACACCTTC.

CDR3 sequence: CASSSGQGRDEQYF. DNA of the CDR3: TGTGCCAGCAGCTCTGGTCAAGGCCGGGACGAGCAGTACTTC. The chain is built from TRBV5-5 and TRBJ2-7; D is unresolved. Germline V lookup: CDR1 SGHKS, CDR2 YYEKEE (reference sequence). V dropped 3 bases and J dropped 5 bases, with 15 bases sitting between them. The CDR3 has 14 residues.

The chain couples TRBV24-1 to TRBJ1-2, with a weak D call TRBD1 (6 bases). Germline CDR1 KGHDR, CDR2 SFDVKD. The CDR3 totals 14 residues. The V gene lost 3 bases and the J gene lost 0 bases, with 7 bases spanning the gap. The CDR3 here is CATSDRGSNYGYTF. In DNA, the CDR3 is TGTGCCACCAGTGATAGGGGGTCTAACTATGGCTACACCTTC.

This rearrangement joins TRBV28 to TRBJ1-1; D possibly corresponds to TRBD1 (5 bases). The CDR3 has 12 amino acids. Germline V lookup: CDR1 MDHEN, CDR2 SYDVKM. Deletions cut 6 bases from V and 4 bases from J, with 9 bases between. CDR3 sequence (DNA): TGTGCCAGCAGCAGGGCTGGCACTGAAGCTTTCTTT. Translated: CASSRAGTEAFF.

The CDR3 loop is CASTYTGGPGELFF. For the CDR3, the DNA is TGTGCCAGCACCTACACAGGGGGCCCCGGGGAGCTGTTTTTT. This chain uses TRBV7-2 with TRBJ2-2, with 9 bases matching TRBD1. Germline CDR1 is SGHTA and CDR2 is FQGNSA. This CDR3 has 14 amino acids. Trimming took 7 bases from V and 6 from J; bases not matched to a gene: 6.

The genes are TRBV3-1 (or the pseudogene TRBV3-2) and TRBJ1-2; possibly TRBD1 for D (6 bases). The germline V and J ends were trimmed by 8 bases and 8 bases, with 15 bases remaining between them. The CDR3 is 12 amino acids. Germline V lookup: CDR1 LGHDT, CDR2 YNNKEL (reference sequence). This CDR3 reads CASHGGLGGYTF. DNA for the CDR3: TGTGCCAGCCACGGGGGGCTGGGCGGCTACACCTTC.

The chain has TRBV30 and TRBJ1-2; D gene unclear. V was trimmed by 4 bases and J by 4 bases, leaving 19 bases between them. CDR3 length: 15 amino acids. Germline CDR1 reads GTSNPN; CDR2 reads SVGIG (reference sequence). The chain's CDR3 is CAWTPGPGQLYGYTF. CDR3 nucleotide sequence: TGTGCCTGGACCCCTGGTCCTGGGCAACTCTATGGCTACACCTTC.

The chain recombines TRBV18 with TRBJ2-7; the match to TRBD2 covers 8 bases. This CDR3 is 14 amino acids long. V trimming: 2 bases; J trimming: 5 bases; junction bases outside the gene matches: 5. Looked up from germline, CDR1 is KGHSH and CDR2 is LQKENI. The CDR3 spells CASSPEGLANEQYF. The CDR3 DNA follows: TGTGCCAGCTCACCAGAAGGACTAGCAAACGAGCAGTACTTC.

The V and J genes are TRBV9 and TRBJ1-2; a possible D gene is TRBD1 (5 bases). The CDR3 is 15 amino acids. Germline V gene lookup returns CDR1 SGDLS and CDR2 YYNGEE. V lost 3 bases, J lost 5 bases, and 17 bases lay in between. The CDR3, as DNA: TGTGCCAGCAGCGACCGGAGGGAAGGGGCATATGGCTACACCTTC. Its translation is CASSDRREGAYGYTF.

In nucleotides, the CDR3 is TGTGCCAGCAGCCGGGAGGGTTCTGGGGCCAACGTCCTGACTTTC. It encodes CASSREGSGANVLTF. The genes are TRBV6-2 or TRBV6-3 and TRBJ2-6; 8 nucleotides match TRBD2. The CDR3 extends over 15 amino acids. Germline CDR1 MNHEY, CDR2 SVGEGT. Trimming took 6 bases from V and 1 from J; bases not matched to a gene: 2.

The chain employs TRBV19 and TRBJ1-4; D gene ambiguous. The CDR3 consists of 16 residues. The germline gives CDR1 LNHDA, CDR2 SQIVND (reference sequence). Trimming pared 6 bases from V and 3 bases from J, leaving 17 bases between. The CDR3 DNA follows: TGTGCCAGTAGACCGCCCGGGTCAGTGGCTAATGAAAAACTGTTTTTT. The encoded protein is CASRPPGSVANEKLFF.

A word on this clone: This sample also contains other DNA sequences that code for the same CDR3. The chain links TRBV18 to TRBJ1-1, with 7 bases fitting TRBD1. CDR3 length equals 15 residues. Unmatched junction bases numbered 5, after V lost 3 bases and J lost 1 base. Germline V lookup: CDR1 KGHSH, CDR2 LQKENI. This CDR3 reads CASSPEQGKNTEAFF. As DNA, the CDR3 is TGTGCCAGCTCACCTGAACAGGGGAAGAACACTGAAGCTTTCTTT.

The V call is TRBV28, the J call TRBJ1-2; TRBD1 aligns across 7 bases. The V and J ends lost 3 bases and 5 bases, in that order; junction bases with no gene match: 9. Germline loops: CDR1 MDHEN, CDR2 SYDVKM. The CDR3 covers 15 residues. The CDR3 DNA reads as TGTGCCAGCAGTTTGGGGTACAGGGGTGGGTATGGCTACACCTTC. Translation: CASSLGYRGGYGYTF.

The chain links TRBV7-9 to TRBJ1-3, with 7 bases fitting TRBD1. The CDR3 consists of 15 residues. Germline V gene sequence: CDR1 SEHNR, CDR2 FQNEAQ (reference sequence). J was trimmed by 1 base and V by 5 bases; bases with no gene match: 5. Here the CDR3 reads CASSPGQESGNTIYF. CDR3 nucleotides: TGTGCCAGCAGCCCAGGACAGGAATCTGGAAACACCATATATTTT.